Each of the 14 T cell receptor beta chains below was sequenced from the same sample in a study of T cell changes during pregnancy in multiple sclerosis. Method: immunoSEQ multiplex PCR; TCRdb's copy keeps in-frame clones and lacks some. This table holds roughly 61,000 clones, around 94% found once. The sample was CD8+ T cells from peripheral blood mononuclear cells, taken after pregnancy. The receptors were gathered from a female donor with multiple sclerosis, enrolled in a pregnancy study.

The chain uses TRBV2 and TRBJ2-7, with 7 positions matching TRBD1. Germline assignment: CDR1 SNHLY and CDR2 FYNNEI. There are 13 residues in the CDR3. Unmatched junction bases numbered 10, after V lost 11 bases and J lost 3 bases. The CDR3 is CAGSYRGLYEQYF. The DNA for the CDR3 is TGTGCCGGGTCATACAGGGGTCTCTACGAGCAGTACTTC.

The rearrangement uses TRBV27 and TRBJ1-4; TRBD1 is a possible D gene (6 bases). Germline-derived CDR1 and CDR2 are MNHEY and SMNVEV (reference sequence). V lost 2 bases and J lost 0, with 13 bases in between. The CDR3 has 17 amino acids. The CDR3 bases are TGTGCCAGCAGTTTAAGGGTAGGGGGAACAACTAATGAAAAACTGTTTTTT. Its translation: CASSLRVGGTTNEKLFF.

CDR3 in DNA: TGTGCCTTGGACGGGGTTCACACTGAAGCTTTCTTT. Translation gives CALDGVHTEAFF. The chain employs TRBV30 and TRBJ1-1; D gene unclear. CDR1 GTSNPN and CDR2 SVGIG come from the germline V gene (reference sequence). Trimming removed 7 bases at V and 3 bases at J, with 12 bases between. The CDR3 runs to 12 residues. Full variable domain (remainder filled in from reference TRBV30 and TRBJ1-1): SQTIHQWPATLVQPVGSPLSLECTVEGTSNPNLYWYRQAAGRGLQLLFYSVGIGQISSEVPQNLSASRPQDRQFILSSKKLLLSDSGFYLCALDGVHTEAFFGQGTRLTVV.

The chain uses TRBV27 and TRBJ1-2; the D is unclear. The germline V gene has CDR1 MNHEY and CDR2 SMNVEV (reference sequence). CDR3 length: 13 amino acids. Trimming cost V 0 bases and J 5 bases, with 7 bases left between them. The CDR3 reads CASSLSGGYGYTF. CDR3 sequence (DNA): TGTGCCAGCAGTTTATCGGGAGGATATGGCTACACCTTC.

The rearrangement joins TRBV5-6 to TRBJ2-7; the D is unclear. V lost 1 base, J lost 1 base, and 9 bases lay in between. The CDR3 loop spans 14 amino acids. Germline V gene data show CDR1 as SGHDT and CDR2 as YYEEEE. The CDR3 protein is CASSLRSFSYEQYF. CDR3 DNA sequence: TGTGCCAGCAGCTTGCGCAGTTTTTCCTACGAGCAGTACTTC.

The genes are TRBV28 and TRBJ2-4; 9 bases line up with TRBD1. Germline V CDR1 and CDR2: MDHEN, SYDVKM. The V gene end was trimmed by 7 bases and the J gene end by 8 bases; junction bases not matched to a gene: 12. The CDR3 is 15 amino acids. This CDR3 reads CASTHGTGPSDIQYF. The CDR3 DNA is TGTGCCAGCACCCACGGGACAGGGCCATCGGACATTCAGTACTTC.

This chain uses TRBV19 with TRBJ2-2; TRBD2 matches at 9 bases. J was trimmed by 2 bases and V by 2 bases; bases with no gene match: 15. This CDR3 comprises 20 residues. CDR1 LNHDA and CDR2 SQIVND come from the germline V gene (reference sequence). The CDR3 DNA is TGTGCCAGTAGTATAAAGGCTAGCGGGATTGGCGGGTATAACACCGGGGAGCTGTTTTTT. The encoded protein is CASSIKASGIGGYNTGELFF.

The chain recombines TRBV27 with TRBJ1-4; D not certain. Germline lookup yields CDR1 MNHEY and CDR2 SMNVEV (reference sequence). This CDR3 is 12 amino acids long. Trimming cost V 6 bases and J 4 bases, with 6 bases left between them. CDR3 amino acids: CASRQINEKLFF. The CDR3, as DNA: TGTGCCAGCAGACAGATTAATGAAAAACTGTTTTTT.

V usage is TRBV2 and J usage is TRBJ1-1, with 9 bases that match TRBD1. Germline V CDR1 and CDR2: SNHLY, FYNNEI. CDR3 size: 10 residues. V gave up 6 bases and J gave up 12 bases; unmatched junction bases: 2. CDR3 loop: CASRGTGTFF. CDR3 sequence (DNA): TGTGCCAGCAGAGGGACAGGGACTTTCTTT.

The sample holds one count of this clone. The chain employs TRBV9 and TRBJ2-5; 9 positions agree with TRBD1. The CDR3 is made up of 14 amino acids. V dropped 3 bases and J dropped 2; count of bases not matched to a gene: 2. Germline values: CDR1 SGDLS, CDR2 YYNGEE. CDR3 in DNA: TGTGCCAGCAGCGGGGGGACAGGGCAAGAGACCCAGTACTTC. It specifies CASSGGTGQETQYF.

The V gene is TRBV4-2, the J gene TRBJ2-1; TRBD2 matches at 14 bases. From germline, CDR1 is LGHNA and CDR2 YNFKEQ. J lost 10 bases, V lost 4 bases, and 3 bases had no gene match. There are 14 residues in the CDR3. CDR3 protein: CASSRGLAGEEQFF. The CDR3 DNA is TGTGCCAGCAGCCGGGGACTAGCGGGAGAGGAGCAGTTCTTC.

In nucleotides, the CDR3 is TGTGCCAGCAGCGTAGGCGAAGGGGAGGGATCGCACATTCAGTACTTC. Translation: CASSVGEGEGSHIQYF. The rearrangement uses TRBV9 and TRBJ2-4; 7 bases are a match to TRBD2. Germline lookup yields CDR1 SGDLS and CDR2 YYNGEE. V trimming: 0 bases; J trimming: 8 bases; junction bases outside the gene matches: 11. The CDR3 extends over 16 amino acids.

The chain couples TRBV5-4 to TRBJ2-1, with 8 bases aligning to TRBD2. The CDR3 covers 15 residues. Trimming at V came to 2 bases and at J to 6 bases, leaving 7 bases not matched to a gene. The V gene's germline CDR1 is SGHNT and CDR2 YYREEE (reference sequence). CDR3 coding DNA: TGTGCCAGCAGCTTACCGGGACTAGGAGCCAATGAGCAGTTCTTC. Amino acid sequence: CASSLPGLGANEQFF. The full variable domain, its missing parts supplied by reference TRBV5-4 and TRBJ2-1, is ETGVTQSPTHLIKTRGQQVTLRCSSQSGHNTVSWYQQALGQGPQFIFQYYREEENGRGNFPPRFSGLQFPNYSSELNVNALELDDSALYLCASSLPGLGANEQFFGPGTRLTVL.

J is TRBJ2-5 and V is TRBV6-1, with TRBD1 matching over 10 bases. V gave up 0 bases and J gave up 4 bases; unmatched junction bases: 11. Germline V CDR1 and CDR2: MNHNS, SASEGT. The CDR3 length is 18 residues. The CDR3 protein is CASSEAKAWDRGRETQYF. For the CDR3, the DNA is TGTGCCAGCAGTGAAGCTAAGGCTTGGGACAGGGGAAGAGAGACCCAGTACTTC.